Listed here are 2 T cell receptor beta chains from one sample, sequenced in a study of T cell changes during pregnancy in multiple sclerosis. Profiling relied on immunoSEQ multiplex PCR, and the TCRdb table lists in-frame clones only, not all of them. The repertoire includes 45,000 to 65,000 clones, under 95% of them detected once, and 3.6% sits in the top ten. The sequencing here drew on peripheral blood, taken after pregnancy. The source of these receptors is a female donor in good health, enrolled as a control in a pregnancy study.

The V and J genes are TRBV2 and TRBJ1-2, with D hard to call. CDR1 and CDR2 (germline): SNHLY, FYNNEI. Trimming pared 3 bases from V and 6 bases from J, leaving 8 bases between. There are 12 residues in the CDR3. The CDR3 protein is CASSEALNGYTF. For the CDR3, the DNA is TGTGCCAGCAGTGAGGCACTAAATGGCTACACCTTC.

The chain uses TRBV9 and TRBJ2-5; D possibly corresponds to TRBD2 (6 bases). Germline assignment: CDR1 SGDLS and CDR2 YYNGEE. The CDR3 has 15 residues. V dropped 0 bases and J dropped 3 bases, with 12 bases sitting between them. The CDR3 is CASSVAPSGEETQYF. CDR3 sequence (DNA): TGTGCCAGCAGCGTAGCCCCGTCGGGGGAAGAGACCCAGTACTTC.